Only a few counts were recorded for the clone carrying this TCR beta chain. The target antigen is unknown. The data are from a study of cytomegalovirus exposure and HLA in healthy donors. Study observations and caveats: Listed as cytomegalovirus-associated were over 150 TCR beta chains. Later analysis demonstrated an association between a missense DCLRE1C variant and TCR beta V- and J-gene trimming. Earlier results showed most TCR beta V segments being productive about 87% or about 30% of the time. In a later analysis, compared with equally common non-associated chains, HLA-associated beta chains were more expanded.

Amplification used 60 Vbeta primers and 13 Jbeta primers. Measured with immunoSEQ multiplex PCR; TCRdb has only the in-frame clones, and not every one. The sample contains about 140,000 clones, 70% to 85% of which appear only once. The germline CDR1 and CDR2 sequences are MDHEN and SYDVKM. Trimming pared 0 bases from V and 0 bases from J, leaving 9 bases between. The CDR3 has 16 amino acids. This receptor was identified in a woman aged 40 to 49 in good health and CMV-seronegative. Specimen: PBMCs. The chain couples TRBV28 to TRBJ1-5; D remains unclear. The CDR3 loop is CASSLWSGSSNQPQHF. The CDR3 DNA sequence: TGTGCCAGCAGTTTATGGAGCGGGAGTAGCAATCAGCCCCAGCATTTT. Full variable domain (remainder filled in from reference TRBV28 and TRBJ1-5): DVKVTQSSRYLVKRTGEKVFLECVQDMDHENMFWYRQDPGLGLRLIYFSYDVKMKEKGDIPEGYSVSREKKERFSLILESASTNQTSMYLCASSLWSGSSNQPQHFGDGTRLSIL.